These T cell receptor beta chains were read from a single sample in a study of tumor-infiltrating lymphocytes in primary liver carcinoma. TCRdb ran MiXCR on the multiplex PCR reads and lists one entry per CDR3 protein. The repertoire holds fewer than 350,000 distinct CDR3 sequences, with roughly two thirds as singletons. Specimen: peripheral blood. These TCRs come from a man aged 35 to 55 with primary liver carcinoma and hepatitis B virus infection. Both conserved end residues are part of each CDR3. Each record gives: J gene, D gene, clone size, V gene, CDR3 protein, CDR3 DNA. The D gene is left open where the match is weak. Size values are once, few and many counts, or a class for expanded clones, and some rows have none.

TRBJ2-1	TRBD2	-	TRBV5-4	CASSYGVPQAGPYNELFF	TGTGCCAGCAGCTATGGAGTCCCACAAGCGGGACCCTACAATGAGCTGTTCTTC
TRBJ2-1	-	-	TRBV11-2	CSSSLGSRGDNEQFF	TGTTCCAGCAGTTTAGGGAGTCGGGGTGACAATGAGCAGTTCTTC
TRBJ2-1	-	many	TRBV12-3/TRBV12-4	CASSQLGEQFF	TGTGCCAGCAGTCAACTTGGTGAGCAGTTCTTC
TRBJ1-5	-	-	TRBV5-1	CASSLDLADSNQPQHF	TGCGCCAGCAGCTTGGACCTGGCTGATAGCAATCAGCCCCAGCATTTT
TRBJ1-2	-	-	TRBV19	CASSTGRFTDGYTF	TGTGCCAGTAGTACGGGCAGGTTTACTGATGGGTACACCTTC
TRBJ2-5	-	-	TRBV11-2	CASRTFGQKTQYF	TGTGCCAGCAGAACGTTTGGTCAAAAGACCCAGTACTTC
TRBJ2-7	-	-	TRBV5-1	CASSFGGGSYEQYF	TGCGCCAGCAGCTTTGGGGGAGGCTCCTACGAGCAGTACTTC
TRBJ2-2	TRBD2	-	TRBV11-2	CASSSGLAGGVGTGEPFF	TGTGCCAGCAGCTCCGGACTAGCGGGAGGGGTCGGCACTGGGGAGCCGTTTTTT
TRBJ1-1	-	-	TRBV11-2	CASSPDARLNTEALF	TGTGCCAGCAGCCCGGACGCGCGACTAAACACTGAAGCTCTCTTT
TRBJ2-5	TRBD2	-	TRBV12-3/TRBV12-4	CASGMTSGQETQYF	TGTGCCAGCGGAATGACTAGCGGCCAAGAGACCCAGTACTTC
TRBJ2-5	-	many	TRBV12-3/TRBV12-4	CASKGGVEETQYF	TGTGCCAGCAAGGGGGGAGTCGAGGAGACCCAGTACTTC
TRBJ2-1	TRBD1	many	TRBV6-5	CASSLDRGDNEQFF	TGTGCCAGCAGTTTGGACAGGGGGGATAATGAGCAGTTCTTC
TRBJ2-7	-	few	TRBV7-9	CASSLGQVGSVEQYF	TGTGCCAGCAGCTTAGGACAGGTTGGGTCCGTCGAGCAGTACTTC
TRBJ1-6	-	-	TRBV6-5	CASSTRDLYNSPLYF	TGTGCCAGCAGTACCCGGGACCTTTATAATTCACCCCTCTACTTT
TRBJ2-7	-	-	TRBV11-2	CASGDRTTYEQYF	TGTGCTAGCGGGGACAGGACAACCTACGAGCAGTACTTC
TRBJ2-7	-	many	TRBV6-5	CASSYLPGTSQYF	TGTGCCAGCAGTTACTTACCCGGGACTTCGCAGTACTTC
TRBJ1-1	TRBD1	-	TRBV10-3	CAIRGQGETFF	TGTGCCATCAGAGGACAGGGTGAAACTTTCTTT
TRBJ2-5	TRBD1	many	TRBV12-3/TRBV12-4	CASTMTGSGETQYF	TGTGCCAGCACAATGACAGGGAGTGGGGAGACCCAGTACTTC
TRBJ1-2	-	many	TRBV7-9	CASRRTANYGYTF	TGTGCCAGCAGACGGACAGCTAACTATGGCTACACCTTC
TRBJ2-3	TRBD2	-	TRBV19	CASSISAGVGDTQYF	TGTGCCAGTAGTATCAGTGCGGGAGTCGGAGATACGCAGTATTTT
TRBJ2-5	-	many	TRBV6-1	CASSESVNRAQYF	TGTGCCAGCAGTGAAAGTGTGAACCGGGCCCAGTACTTC
TRBJ2-4	-	-	TRBV10-3	CAISESDKLKNIQYF	TGTGCCATCAGTGAGTCTGACAAACTGAAAAACATTCAGTACTTC
TRBJ2-2	-	-	TRBV11-2	CVLGGPGELFF	TGTGTCCTAGGGGGGCCCGGGGAGCTGTTTTTT
TRBJ2-6	TRBD2	few	TRBV4-3	CASSQGPSGASAGANVLTF	TGCGCCAGCAGCCAAGGGCCTAGCGGGGCATCAGCTGGGGCCAACGTCCTGACTTTC
TRBJ1-1	TRBD1	-	TRBV7-8	CASSLAVPDRETTEAFF	TGTGCCAGCAGCTTAGCGGTTCCGGACAGGGAGACTACTGAAGCTTTCTTT
TRBJ2-7	TRBD1	-	TRBV11-2	CASSLTDRGTSYHQYF	TGTGCCAGCAGCCTGACGGACAGGGGGACTTCCTACCATCAGTACTTC
TRBJ2-3	-	-	TRBV7-8	CASSLGNSGNSDTQYF	TGTGCCAGCAGCTTAGGAAATAGCGGAAACTCAGATACGCAGTATTTT
TRBJ1-5	-	few	TRBV2	CASEESNQPQHF	TGTGCCAGCGAGGAGAGCAATCAGCCCCAGCATTTT
TRBJ2-1	-	-	TRBV7-9	CASSIEPGLLF	TGTGCCAGCAGCATCGAGCCAGGGTTGCTCTTC
TRBJ2-2	-	-	TRBV6-6	CASRKLGTTNTGELFF	TGTGCCAGCAGGAAGCTTGGGACGACGAACACCGGGGAGCTTTTTTTT
TRBJ2-7	-	-	TRBV11-1	CAGTGSGFDEQHF	TGTGCCGGCACCGGATCAGGGTTCGACGAGCAGCACTTC